The T cell receptor (beta chain) under discussion was sequenced for a study of control samples from healthy donors and cancer patients. This table comes from immunoSEQ multiplex PCR, and its TCRdb copy is limited to in-frame clones, with some not included. The sample yields 90,000 to 100,000 clones, around 80% seen once. V shed 6 bases and J 8 bases; nucleotides not matched to a gene: 9. The CDR3 extends over 14 amino acids. The germline gives CDR1 MNHEY, CDR2 SVGAGI. The origin of this receptor is a man aged 55 to 70 in good health. This chain uses TRBV6-5 with TRBJ1-4; TRBD1 matches 7 bases. The sequenced sample was blood. The CDR3 DNA reads TGTGCCAGCAGGGTGGGACAGCCAAGGGAAAAACTGTTTTTT. Translating it yields CASRVGQPREKLFF.